This T cell receptor (beta chain) was sequenced in a study of blood T cell repertoires in COVID-19. Trimming stripped 5 bases from V and 5 bases from J, with 9 bases between. Per the germline V gene, CDR1 is MDHEN and CDR2 is SYDVKM. The CDR3 totals 12 residues. Sequencing used immunoSEQ multiplex PCR; TCRdb keeps in-frame clones, though not all of them. The table includes approximately 140,000 clones, 85% detected once. The chain recombines TRBV28 with TRBJ1-2, with TRBD1 as a possible D gene (6 bases). The source material was peripheral blood. This receptor was identified in a woman aged 40 to 50 with active or convalescent COVID-19. CDR3 loop: CASSTQGYGYTF. The CDR3 nucleotides are TGTGCCAGCAGTACCCAGGGGTATGGCTACACCTTC.